The entry that follows covers one T cell receptor beta chain sequence. Its specificity is not known. The data were obtained in a study of blood T cells in healthy people across ages. Points from the study as a whole: As naive T cell percentage varied, TCR beta diversity correlated strongly with it.

It was with a sample-barcoded 5' primer and a J-beta primer mix that a second PCR of roughly 7 to 12 cycles was run. MiXCR was run by TCRdb on the 5' RACE reads, yielding one entry per CDR3 protein. This sample yields some 890,000 distinct CDR3 sequences, of which almost 30% are seen a single time; roughly a tenth belongs to the top ten. The same data also went into a second study, on T cells of mothers and their children.

The sequence was collected from a woman aged 40 to 49 in good health. Sequencing input: blood.

The CDR3 nucleotides are TGTGCCAGTAGTATCTCGGACAGGGGGCGAAAGCCCCAGCATTTT. Translated, it gives CASSISDRGRKPQHF. The V and J genes are TRBV19 and TRBJ1-5; 11 nucleotides agree with TRBD1. V lost 3 bases to trimming and J lost 8 bases; unmatched junction nucleotides: 6. The CDR3 contains 15 residues. From germline, CDR1 is LNHDA and CDR2 SQIVND (reference sequence).